One sample yielded the 14 T cell receptor beta chains listed below, sequenced in a study of cytomegalovirus exposure and HLA in healthy donors. The PCR contained 60 Vbeta and 13 Jbeta primers. Clones were read by immunoSEQ multiplex PCR, and TCRdb kept only the in-frame ones, dropping some. The sample carries some 30,000 clones, around nine tenths recorded once. Sequencing was done on a sample of PBMCs. These receptors came from a boy aged 5 to 17 in good health and CMV-seronegative.

This clone was seen more than once but under ten times. The V gene is TRBV7-9, the J gene TRBJ1-1; D is unclear. V was shortened by 6 bases and J by 6 bases, with 17 bases between the two germline ends. Germline lookup yields CDR1 SEHNR and CDR2 FQNEAQ (reference sequence). The CDR3 length is 14 residues. The CDR3 DNA reads as TGTGCCAGCAGGGTCCGCAATGAGGTGGCTGAAGCTTTCTTT. Its protein product is CASRVRNEVAEAFF.

CDR3 nucleotides: TGTGCCAGCAGCAAGACAGGGGTTAAGGAAAAACTGTTTTTT. Translating it yields CASSKTGVKEKLFF. The chain combines TRBV2 with TRBJ1-4; 8 bases agree with TRBD1. V trimming: 6 bases; J trimming: 8 bases; junction bases outside the gene matches: 8. Germline V gene data show CDR1 as SNHLY and CDR2 as FYNNEI. This CDR3 is built from 14 residues.

J is TRBJ2-7 and V is TRBV19; D remains ambiguous. V lost 3 bases and J lost 6, with 6 bases in between. Per germline, CDR1 LNHDA and CDR2 SQIVND (reference sequence). This CDR3 contains 11 residues. The DNA for the CDR3 is TGTGCCAGTAGTATTCTTCGCGAGCAGTACTTC. Its translation is CASSILREQYF.

The rearrangement links TRBV18 to TRBJ1-6; the D is unclear. Trimming took 0 bases from V and 13 from J, leaving 16 bases between them. Germline CDR1 and CDR2: KGHSH and LQKENI. The CDR3 extends over 15 amino acids. The CDR3 loop is CASSPPTWPLSPLHF. In DNA, the CDR3 is TGTGCCAGCTCACCACCGACATGGCCTCTCAGCCCCCTCCACTTT. Filled out from reference TRBV18 and TRBJ1-6, the complete variable domain reads NAGVMQNPRHLVRRRGQEARLRCSPMKGHSHVYWYRQLPEEGLKFMVYLQKENIIDESGMPKERFSAEFPKEGPSILRIQQVVRGDSAAYFCASSPPTWPLSPLHFGNGTRLTVT.

In nucleotides, the CDR3 is TGTGCCAGCAGCGTAGATCAGGGCCGGGATGAAAAACTGTTTTTT. Translation: CASSVDQGRDEKLFF. The chain couples TRBV9 to TRBJ1-4, with D possibly being TRBD1 (5 bases). Germline lookup yields CDR1 SGDLS and CDR2 YYNGEE. Deletions cut 0 bases from V and 6 bases from J, with 12 bases between. The CDR3 has 15 amino acids.

The genes are TRBV10-3 and TRBJ2-1, with D unresolved. CDR1 is ENHRY, CDR2 SYGVKD, per germline. The CDR3 is made up of 12 amino acids. Trimming took 4 bases from V and 7 from J, leaving 8 bases between them. CDR3 residues: CAISATWNEQFF. The CDR3, as DNA: TGTGCCATCAGTGCGACATGGAATGAGCAGTTCTTC.

DNA for the CDR3: TGTGCCTGGGGGACAGATAGCAATCAGCCCCAGCATTTT. This translates into CAWGTDSNQPQHF. The V gene is TRBV30, the J gene TRBJ1-5, with 7 bases identical to TRBD1. Germline V gene data show CDR1 as GTSNPN and CDR2 as SVGIG (reference sequence). V shed 5 bases and J 0 bases; nucleotides not matched to a gene: 1. The CDR3 is made up of 13 amino acids.

V is TRBV5-1 and J is TRBJ1-2; 8 nucleotides line up with TRBD1. Germline-derived CDR1 and CDR2 are SGHRS and YFSETQ. J was trimmed by 3 bases and V by 1 base; bases with no gene match: 8. The CDR3 contains 16 residues. The CDR3 DNA is TGCGCCAGCAGCTTGTTTGGTGACAGGGGCGACTATGGCTACACCTTC. Translated, it gives CASSLFGDRGDYGYTF.

The DNA for the CDR3 is TGTGCCAGCAGCTCGCAAGGAGCTAAGAAGTCCGTCTATGGCTACACCTTC. Translated: CASSSQGAKKSVYGYTF. The V call is TRBV7-9, the J call TRBJ1-2, with no clear D. The CDR3 runs to 17 residues. The germline V gene has CDR1 SEHNR and CDR2 FQNEAQ (reference sequence). V lost 4 bases to trimming and J lost 4 bases, with 22 bases between them.

The CDR3 loop is CASSIGGNYEQYF. CDR3 nucleotide sequence: TGTGCCAGTAGTATTGGCGGTAACTACGAGCAGTACTTC. The chain combines TRBV19 with TRBJ2-7, with no clear D. Deletions cut 3 bases from V and 3 bases from J, with 9 bases between. The CDR3 consists of 13 residues. In germline, CDR1 is LNHDA, CDR2 SQIVND (reference sequence). Looking up the rest from reference TRBV19 and TRBJ2-7 gives the full variable domain: DGGITQSPKYLFRKEGQNVTLSCEQNLNHDAMYWYRQDPGQGLRLIYYSQIVNDFQKGDIAEGYSVSREKKESFPLTVTSAQKNPTAFYLCASSIGGNYEQYFGPGTRLTVT.

This clone was seen only once. This chain joins TRBV28 and TRBJ2-7; no firm D call. The ends were cut back, 4 bases at V and 3 bases at J, with 10 bases in the middle. The CDR3 is 13 amino acids. The germline V gene has CDR1 MDHEN and CDR2 SYDVKM. This CDR3 reads CASSSPRGYEQYF. The CDR3 region has the DNA TGTGCCAGCAGTTCGCCCCGCGGCTACGAGCAGTACTTC.

CDR3 nucleotide sequence: TGTGCCAGCAGGCCCTCAGGGGCGGAAGGCTACACCTTC. It encodes CASRPSGAEGYTF. The chain recombines TRBV28 with TRBJ1-2, with a weak D call TRBD1 (6 bases). The V end lost 6 bases, the J end lost 8 bases, and 16 bases lay between the germline ends. Germline assignment: CDR1 MDHEN and CDR2 SYDVKM. This CDR3 comprises 13 residues.

The rearrangement uses TRBV6-4 and TRBJ2-1; the match to TRBD2 covers 9 bases. The germline V gene has CDR1 MRHNA and CDR2 SNTAGT. The CDR3 is 16 amino acids. Trimming at V came to 3 bases and at J to 4 bases, leaving 7 bases not matched to a gene. This CDR3 reads CASSERGGLGYNEQFF. CDR3 bases: TGTGCCAGCAGTGAGCGGGGGGGCCTAGGATACAATGAGCAGTTCTTC.

The chain couples TRBV9 to TRBJ1-2; 8 nucleotides agree with TRBD1. Per germline, CDR1 SGDLS and CDR2 YYNGEE. The CDR3 sequence is 16 residues long. The J segment lost 4 bases and the V segment lost 3 bases, leaving 11 bases of the junction unmatched. CDR3 protein: CASSAPGTGGSYGYTF. In DNA form, the CDR3 reads TGTGCCAGCAGCGCCCCCGGAACAGGGGGAAGCTATGGCTACACCTTC.